The 12 T cell receptor beta chains reported below all come from one sample, sequenced in a study of blood T cells in healthy people across ages. Alongside a J-beta primer mix, a sample-barcoded 5' primer served in a second PCR lasting about 7 to 11 cycles. TCRdb re-derived calls from the 5' RACE reads in MiXCR, one entry per CDR3 protein. Here the sample spans around 800,000 distinct CDR3 sequences, about 55% being singletons. The specimen sequenced was blood. The receptors come from an older man in good health.

This clonotype has more than one count but fewer than ten. The V gene is TRBV11-2, the J gene TRBJ2-7; TRBD1 is a possible D gene (6 bases). The V end lost 4 bases, the J end lost 0 bases, and 16 bases lay between the germline ends. Per the germline V gene, CDR1 is SGHAT and CDR2 is FQNNGV. This CDR3 region has 16 residues. Written as DNA, the CDR3 is TGTGCCAGCAGCTCCTTCCGGCAGGGGAGCTCCTACGAGCAGTACTTC. It is translated as CASSSFRQGSSYEQYF.

This clonotype was counted only a few times. CDR3 amino acids: CSAEGAGPGNEQFF. In DNA form, the CDR3 reads TGCAGTGCCGAGGGGGCGGGGCCGGGCAATGAGCAGTTCTTC. The rearrangement joins TRBV20-1 to TRBJ2-1; tentatively, D is TRBD1 (7 bases). Deletions cut 6 bases from V and 6 bases from J, with 18 bases between. Per germline, CDR1 DFQATT and CDR2 SNEGSKA (reference sequence). The CDR3 covers 14 residues.

In the case of this clonotype: The junction differs from germline at one of its ends, possibly a read error. The chain carries TRBV6-6 and TRBJ1-5, with no clear D. The CDR3 totals 13 residues. Germline assignment: CDR1 MNHNY and CDR2 SVGAGI (reference sequence). The CDR3 sequence: CAISYEGIQPQHF. In DNA, the CDR3 is TGTGCCATCAGTTACGAGGGTATTCAGCCCCAGCATTTT.

The genes are TRBV15 and TRBJ2-5; tentatively, D is TRBD1 (5 bases). The CDR3 length is 15 residues. Trimming took 3 bases from V and 3 from J, leaving 14 bases between them. Germline V gene lookup returns CDR1 LNHNV and CDR2 YYDKDF (reference sequence). The CDR3 reads CATSSRQPGEETQYF. For the CDR3, the DNA is TGTGCCACCAGCAGCCGACAGCCGGGTGAAGAGACCCAGTACTTC.

This clonotype was counted between two and nine times. CDR3 residues: CAISPSRTGYEQYF. In DNA form, the CDR3 reads TGTGCCATCAGTCCTTCTAGAACGGGCTACGAGCAGTACTTC. This sequence joins TRBV10-3 and TRBJ2-7, with no clear D. Germline values: CDR1 ENHRY, CDR2 SYGVKD. The CDR3 is 14 amino acids. Trimming removed 5 bases at V and 3 bases at J, with 14 bases between.

This clonotype was counted many times. This chain links TRBV10-3 with TRBJ2-1; the match to TRBD2 covers 11 bases. Germline-derived CDR1 and CDR2 are ENHRY and SYGVKD. V lost 5 bases and J lost 3; bases outside the gene matches: 9. This CDR3 is built from 17 residues. CDR3: CAISYSGTSGVYNEQFF. The CDR3 DNA sequence: TGTGCCATCAGTTACTCCGGGACTAGCGGAGTCTACAATGAGCAGTTCTTC.

This clonotype occurred many times. The chain has TRBV20-1 and TRBJ2-5; 13 positions agree with TRBD2. The germline gives CDR1 DFQATT, CDR2 SNEGSKA (reference sequence). The CDR3 runs to 16 residues. The V and J ends lost 6 bases and 6 bases, in that order; junction bases with no gene match: 13. The CDR3 loop is CSASYSGLAGRKTQYF. The CDR3 bases are TGCAGTGCCTCCTATTCGGGACTAGCGGGAAGAAAGACCCAGTACTTC.

This clonotype has more than one count but fewer than ten. The chain is built from TRBV27 and TRBJ2-3; the match to TRBD2 covers 11 bases. Trimming removed 5 bases from V and 0 bases from J; junction bases left unmatched: 10. Germline CDR1 reads MNHEY; CDR2 reads SMNVEV (reference sequence). This CDR3 is built from 18 residues. The CDR3 reads CASSPRTSGPQSTDTQYF. For the CDR3, the DNA is TGTGCCAGCAGTCCCCGGACTAGCGGGCCCCAGAGCACAGATACGCAGTATTTT.

A few counts support this clonotype. This rearrangement joins TRBV20-1 to TRBJ1-6; D ambiguous. The CDR3 sequence is 12 residues long. Trimming stripped 0 bases from V and 9 bases from J, with 6 bases between. From germline, CDR1 is DFQATT and CDR2 SNEGSKA (reference sequence). The CDR3 DNA is TGCAGTGCTAGAGATGAGAGTTCACCCCTCCACTTT. This sequence encodes CSARDESSPLHF.

A few counts support this clonotype. The rearrangement uses TRBV9 and TRBJ2-7; D is possibly TRBD1 or TRBD2 (7 bases each). The germline V and J ends were trimmed by 0 bases and 4 bases, with 17 bases remaining between them. CDR1 is SGDLS, CDR2 YYNGEE, per germline. This CDR3 has 16 amino acids. In DNA form, the CDR3 reads TGTGCCAGCAGCGTAGCTGGGGAGGGGGCGCCGTACGAGCAGTACTTC. Its translation: CASSVAGEGAPYEQYF.

The chain's CDR3 is CASRDSGVDYEQYF. The CDR3 coding sequence is TGTGCCAGCAGAGATAGCGGGGTCGACTACGAGCAGTACTTC. This rearrangement joins TRBV6-5 to TRBJ2-7, with TRBD2 matching 8 bases. This CDR3 spans 14 amino acids. V shed 6 bases, J shed 3 bases, and the junction held 7 bases outside the gene matches. Germline V lookup: CDR1 MNHEY, CDR2 SVGAGI.

Notes on this clonotype: Compared with germline, one end of the junction differs, possibly owing to a read error. The chain has TRBV4-1 and TRBJ2-1, with D perhaps TRBD2 (6 bases). The CDR3 runs 17 residues. The germline CDR1 and CDR2 sequences are MGHRA and YSYEKL. CDR3 region: CASSQGTIPTSHNEQFF. The DNA of the CDR3 is TGCGCCAGCAGCCAAGGGACTATCCCTACCTCCCACAATGAGCAGTTCTTC.